Each of the 31 T cell receptor beta chains below was sequenced from the same sample in a study of T cell changes during pregnancy in multiple sclerosis. Clones were read by immunoSEQ multiplex PCR, and TCRdb kept only the in-frame ones, dropping some. The profile shows some 54,000 clones, 93% of them singletons. The sequences come from peripheral blood, collected after pregnancy. These receptors were collected from a female donor with multiple sclerosis, enrolled in a pregnancy study.

The genes are TRBV27 and TRBJ2-1, with 8 bases that match TRBD2. CDR3 size: 12 residues. Germline V gene sequence: CDR1 MNHEY, CDR2 SMNVEV (reference sequence). The V segment lost 4 bases and the J segment 15 bases; nucleotides outside the gene matches: 8. CDR3 residues: CASSSSGTRTFF. The CDR3 region has the DNA TGTGCCAGCAGTTCCTCCGGGACTAGAACGTTCTTC.

The chain carries TRBV7-9 and TRBJ2-4, with 8 positions matching TRBD2. The CDR3 spans 16 residues. The ends lost 3 bases at V and 0 bases at J; junction bases unmatched: 4. Germline V lookup: CDR1 SEHNR, CDR2 FQNEAQ (reference sequence). The CDR3 loop reads CASSFSSGLAKNIQYF. DNA of the CDR3: TGTGCCAGCAGCTTCTCTAGCGGGTTAGCCAAAAACATTCAGTACTTC.

This clone was seen just once. J is TRBJ2-1 and V is TRBV7-6, with a weak D call TRBD2 (7 bases). The CDR3 is made up of 15 amino acids. Trimming took 5 bases from V and 5 from J, leaving 16 bases between them. The germline CDR1 and CDR2 sequences are SGHVS and FNYEAQ. The CDR3 coding sequence is TGTGCCAGCAGCCCACAAGGGGGGGCCAACAATGAGCAGTTCTTC. Amino acid sequence: CASSPQGGANNEQFF.

The chain uses TRBV19 and TRBJ2-3; D is uncertain. The germline V and J ends were trimmed by 3 bases and 0 bases, with 7 bases remaining between them. This CDR3 is 14 amino acids long. Germline V gene sequence: CDR1 LNHDA, CDR2 SQIVND (reference sequence). In nucleotides, the CDR3 is TGTGCCAGTAGTATTAGAGCTAGCACAGATACGCAGTATTTT. Translated, it gives CASSIRASTDTQYF.

The chain couples TRBV7-2 to TRBJ2-1, with 7 positions matching TRBD1. V gave up 4 bases and J gave up 3 bases; unmatched junction bases: 6. This CDR3 contains 15 residues. The germline V gene has CDR1 SGHTA and CDR2 FQGNSA. This chain's CDR3 is CASSSDRLLYNEQFF. As DNA, the CDR3 is TGTGCCAGCAGCTCGGACAGGTTACTCTACAATGAGCAGTTCTTC.

This clone was detected once. The chain combines TRBV27 with TRBJ2-3; 8 bases match TRBD2. The germline CDR1 and CDR2 sequences are MNHEY and SMNVEV (reference sequence). The CDR3 loop spans 16 amino acids. The J segment lost 5 bases and the V segment lost 2 bases, leaving 9 bases of the junction unmatched. The CDR3 protein is CASSLNPAGVIDTQYF. The CDR3 DNA reads as TGTGCCAGCAGTTTAAATCCAGCGGGAGTAATAGATACGCAGTATTTT.

This rearrangement joins TRBV6-1 to TRBJ1-1, with 8 nucleotides matching TRBD1. The CDR3 has 15 amino acids. V lost 4 bases, J lost 0 bases, and 4 bases stayed unmatched. CDR1 and CDR2 (germline): MNHNS, SASEGT. The CDR3 DNA sequence: TGTGCCAGCAGTGCGACAGGGGTCATGAACACTGAAGCTTTCTTT. It is translated as CASSATGVMNTEAFF.

This clone showed up just a few times. This chain uses TRBV5-4 with TRBJ1-4; 9 bases match TRBD1. The CDR3 covers 14 residues. Germline V gives CDR1 SGHNT, CDR2 YYREEE (reference sequence). The V segment lost 0 bases and the J segment 7 bases; nucleotides outside the gene matches: 1. The CDR3 region is CASSLGDRAEKLFF. The CDR3 DNA reads TGTGCCAGCAGCTTGGGGGACAGGGCTGAAAAACTGTTTTTT.

The CDR3 reads CASSPSNSPAYEQYF. CDR3 coding DNA: TGTGCCAGCTCACCATCTAATAGCCCGGCCTACGAGCAGTACTTC. The V gene is TRBV18, the J gene TRBJ2-7, with no clear D. V shed 2 bases and J shed 2 bases, with 13 bases lying between them. Germline CDR1 and CDR2: KGHSH and LQKENI. The CDR3 is 15 residues long. Complete variable domain (other parts from reference TRBV18 and TRBJ2-7): NAGVMQNPRHLVRRRGQEARLRCSPMKGHSHVYWYRQLPEEGLKFMVYLQKENIIDESGMPKERFSAEFPKEGPSILRIQQVVRGDSAAYFCASSPSNSPAYEQYFGPGTRLTVT.

This chain uses TRBV7-2 with TRBJ2-7, with 10 bases identical to TRBD2. The V gene end was trimmed by 4 bases and the J gene end by 4 bases; junction bases not matched to a gene: 7. The CDR3 consists of 15 residues. Germline values: CDR1 SGHTA, CDR2 FQGNSA. CDR3 protein: CASSSLAGGVYEQYF. CDR3 DNA sequence: TGTGCCAGCAGCTCCTTAGCGGGAGGCGTTTACGAGCAGTACTTC.

This chain joins TRBV28 and TRBJ2-7; 9 nucleotides match TRBD1. With 3 bases clipped from V and 0 bases from J, the junction kept 18 bases outside the gene matches. Looked up from germline, CDR1 is MDHEN and CDR2 is SYDVKM. This CDR3 is built from 20 residues. The CDR3 sequence is CASSFSWGQGGLVSSYEQYF. Written as DNA, the CDR3 is TGTGCCAGCAGTTTTTCTTGGGGACAGGGAGGACTGGTGAGCTCCTACGAGCAGTACTTC.

J is TRBJ2-2 and V is TRBV7-6; tentative D call: TRBD2 (5 bases). CDR1 and CDR2 from the germline V gene are SGHVS and FNYEAQ. The CDR3 runs to 16 residues. V was shortened by 6 bases and J by 1 base, with 15 bases between the two germline ends. The CDR3 bases are TGTGCCAGCAGAAAGAGAGCGGAAAGGAACACCGGGGAGCTGTTTTTT. Its translation is CASRKRAERNTGELFF.

This clone was seen only once. The chain employs TRBV11-2 and TRBJ1-1, with 8 bases matching TRBD1. The CDR3 totals 17 residues. Looked up from germline, CDR1 is SGHAT and CDR2 is FQNNGV. Trimming removed 5 bases from V and 1 base from J; junction bases left unmatched: 12. CDR3 sequence reads: CASSRQLPGTGNTEAFF. The CDR3 DNA follows: TGTGCCAGCAGCCGACAACTCCCGGGGACAGGGAACACTGAAGCTTTCTTT. The entire variable domain, with the rest obtained from reference TRBV11-2 and TRBJ1-1, is as follows: EAGVAQSPRYKIIEKRQSVAFWCNPISGHATLYWYQQILGQGPKLLIQFQNNGVVDDSQLPKDRFSAERLKGVDSTLKIQPAKLEDSAVYLCASSRQLPGTGNTEAFFGQGTRLTVV.

The V call is TRBV19, the J call TRBJ2-7; 10 bases line up with TRBD2. This CDR3 has 13 amino acids. Germline values: CDR1 LNHDA, CDR2 SQIVND (reference sequence). V gave up 9 bases and J gave up 9 bases; unmatched junction bases: 11. CDR3 amino acids: CARPLAGAPRQYF. In nucleotides, the CDR3 is TGTGCCAGACCCCTAGCGGGAGCCCCCCGGCAGTACTTC.

The chain is built from TRBV7-2 and TRBJ2-7; the D is unclear. V was shortened by 1 base and J by 3 bases, with 4 bases between the two germline ends. This CDR3 spans 12 amino acids. Looked up from germline, CDR1 is SGHTA and CDR2 is FQGNSA. The CDR3 reads CASSLVLYEQYF. CDR3 sequence (DNA): TGTGCCAGCAGCTTAGTCCTCTACGAGCAGTACTTC.

The chain links TRBV6-5 to TRBJ1-2; D ambiguous. CDR1 and CDR2 from the germline V gene are MNHEY and SVGAGI. This CDR3 is 14 amino acids long. Trimming cost V 4 bases and J 4 bases, with 13 bases left between them. CDR3 amino acids: CASSSGLGIYGYTF. In DNA, the CDR3 is TGTGCCAGCAGTTCCGGCCTCGGGATCTATGGCTACACCTTC.

This sequence joins TRBV28 and TRBJ2-1; 8 bases match TRBD2. The CDR3 spans 14 residues. The germline V gene encodes CDR1 MDHEN and CDR2 SYDVKM. Germline trimming cut 7 bases from V and 7 bases from J; bases unmatched to any gene: 9. DNA of the CDR3: TGTGCCAGCACCGCCGGGGGGGTAGCAAATGAGCAGTTCTTC. As protein: CASTAGGVANEQFF.

This rearrangement joins TRBV2 to TRBJ2-7; D is possibly TRBD1 (5 bases). The germline V gene encodes CDR1 SNHLY and CDR2 FYNNEI. The ends were cut back, 5 bases at V and 0 bases at J, with 11 bases in the middle. This CDR3 contains 14 residues. The CDR3: CASSPTGSSYEQYF. CDR3 DNA sequence: TGTGCCAGCAGTCCCACAGGCAGCTCCTACGAGCAGTACTTC.

This sequence joins TRBV29-1 and TRBJ2-5, with 7 bases lining up with TRBD1. The CDR3 is 14 residues long. V lost 5 bases to trimming and J lost 3 bases; unmatched junction nucleotides: 9. In germline, CDR1 is SQVTM, CDR2 ANQGSEA. CDR3 residues: CSVPVGDREETQYF. CDR3 sequence (DNA): TGCAGCGTTCCGGTTGGAGACAGGGAAGAGACCCAGTACTTC.

V and J are TRBV5-4 and TRBJ2-1, with D possibly matching TRBD2 (6 bases). The CDR3 extends over 15 amino acids. Germline loops: CDR1 SGHNT, CDR2 YYREEE (reference sequence). Trimming removed 0 bases at V and 0 bases at J, with 7 bases between. The DNA of the CDR3 is TGTGCCAGCAGCTTGGTAGCGGACTCCTACAATGAGCAGTTCTTC. Amino acid sequence: CASSLVADSYNEQFF.

The chain is built from TRBV15 and TRBJ2-3, with TRBD2 matching 13 bases. The CDR3 runs to 19 residues. The germline CDR1 and CDR2 sequences are LNHNV and YYDKDF (reference sequence). Germline trimming cut 0 bases from V and 8 bases from J; bases unmatched to any gene: 14. The CDR3, as DNA: TGTGCCACCAGCAGAGATCTTGTAGGACTAGCGGGGGTGCTGGGTACGCAGTATTTT. As protein: CATSRDLVGLAGVLGTQYF.

The J gene is TRBJ2-1, the V gene TRBV6-5; D uncertain. Per germline, CDR1 MNHEY and CDR2 SVGAGI. V dropped 2 bases and J dropped 7 bases, with 6 bases sitting between them. This CDR3 has 12 amino acids. The chain's CDR3 is CASSYNRNEQFF. The CDR3 DNA reads TGTGCCAGCAGTTACAACCGGAATGAGCAGTTCTTC.

This clone was recorded once. The rearrangement links TRBV7-2 to TRBJ2-5; TRBD1 aligns across 10 bases. This CDR3 has 14 residues. Germline V lookup: CDR1 SGHTA, CDR2 FQGNSA. J gave up 5 bases and V 4 bases, and 4 bases lay outside the gene matches. CDR3 bases: TGTGCCAGCAGCTCGGAGGACAGGGGGGAGACCCAGTACTTC. Amino acid sequence: CASSSEDRGETQYF.

The chain uses TRBV7-2 and TRBJ2-7; the D is unclear. Germline CDR1 reads SGHTA; CDR2 reads FQGNSA. V was clipped by 2 bases and J by 0 bases, with 11 bases between them. The CDR3 runs 15 residues. The CDR3 coding sequence is TGTGCCAGCAGCTTATGGGCAGACCGCTCCTACGAGCAGTACTTC. It codes for CASSLWADRSYEQYF.

This clone came up once. The rearrangement uses TRBV7-3 and TRBJ2-5; 8 bases are a match to TRBD1. V was clipped by 0 bases and J by 5 bases; unmatched bases: 8. This CDR3 spans 16 amino acids. In germline, CDR1 is SGHTA, CDR2 FQGTGA. For the CDR3, the DNA is TGTGCCAGCAGCTTAACGACCCGGACAGGGACGGAGACCCAGTACTTC. This translates into CASSLTTRTGTETQYF. Full variable domain (missing parts from reference TRBV7-3 and TRBJ2-5): GAGVSQTPSNKVTEKGKYVELRCDPISGHTALYWYRQSLGQGPEFLIYFQGTGAADDSGLPNDRFFAVRPEGSVSTLKIQRTERGDSAVYLCASSLTTRTGTETQYFGPGTRLLVL.

The V gene is TRBV5-1, the J gene TRBJ2-2; 12 bases agree with TRBD1. V was clipped by 4 bases and J by 7 bases; unmatched bases: 8. This CDR3 has 16 amino acids. CDR1 SGHRS and CDR2 YFSETQ come from the germline V gene. In nucleotides, the CDR3 is TGCGCCAGCAGCCGCGGGGGACAGGGGGCGGTCGGGGAGCTGTTTTTT. Its translation: CASSRGGQGAVGELFF. Combining the CDR3 with reference TRBV5-1 and TRBJ2-2 gives the whole variable domain KAGVTQTPRYLIKTRGQQVTLSCSPISGHRSVSWYQQTPGQGLQFLFEYFSETQRNKGNFPGRFSGRQFSNSRSEMNVSTLELGDSALYLCASSRGGQGAVGELFFGEGSRLTVL.

The CDR3 DNA reads as TGCGCCAGCAGCCAAGACTCTAGCGGGAGCGTTCTGAGCAATGAGCAGTTCTTC. Translation: CASSQDSSGSVLSNEQFF. The chain joins TRBV4-1 to TRBJ2-1; 10 positions agree with TRBD2. The V and J ends lost 0 bases and 6 bases, in that order; junction bases with no gene match: 11. Per germline, CDR1 MGHRA and CDR2 YSYEKL. The CDR3 covers 18 residues.

The gene calls are TRBV7-8 and TRBJ1-2; TRBD1 agrees at 9 bases. Trimming cost V 1 base and J 1 base; bases outside gene matches: 13. Germline V gene sequence: CDR1 SGHVS, CDR2 FQNEAQ. The CDR3 sequence is 19 residues long. CDR3 sequence reads: CASSLVLFDRGTNNYGYTF. CDR3 sequence (DNA): TGTGCCAGCAGCTTAGTCCTTTTCGACAGGGGGACGAATAACTATGGCTACACCTTC.

The rearrangement uses TRBV9 and TRBJ2-3, with 7 nucleotides matching TRBD1. Trimming removed 3 bases from V and 0 bases from J; junction bases left unmatched: 1. Germline V CDR1 and CDR2: SGDLS, YYNGEE. The CDR3 length is 14 residues. The CDR3 region has the DNA TGTGCCAGCAGCGCGACAGGGAGCACAGATACGCAGTATTTT. Translated, it gives CASSATGSTDTQYF.

This rearrangement joins TRBV19 to TRBJ1-6, with TRBD1 as a possible D gene (5 bases). Germline-derived CDR1 and CDR2 are LNHDA and SQIVND (reference sequence). This CDR3 is 15 amino acids long. V lost 3 bases to trimming and J lost 5 bases, with 11 bases between them. In DNA, the CDR3 is TGTGCCAGTAGTATGGCAGGGCGAGATAATTCACCCCTCCACTTT. Translating gives CASSMAGRDNSPLHF.

This clone has just one count. The gene calls are TRBV27 and TRBJ1-2; 8 bases align to TRBD1. CDR1 and CDR2 (germline): MNHEY, SMNVEV (reference sequence). The CDR3 consists of 17 residues. Trimming removed 4 bases from V and 1 base from J; junction bases left unmatched: 11. CDR3 in DNA: TGTGCCAGCAGTTCAAACAGGGGGAGAGGGCTTAACTATGGCTACACCTTC. It codes for CASSSNRGRGLNYGYTF.